Here is one TCR beta chain with its context. The CDR3 has 12 residues. V was shortened by 1 base and J by 4 bases, with 4 bases between the two germline ends. This sample stems from a study of Ad26.COV2.S vaccination and SARS-CoV-2 variants. Assay used: immunoSEQ multiplex PCR; TCRdb lists only in-frame clones, some missing. The table shows about 350,000 clones, with 92% occurring only once. This receptor was identified in a human donor who had recovered from COVID-19. V is TRBV23-1 and J is TRBJ1-2; no clear D gene. TRBV23-1 is recorded as an ORF, its role being uncertain. The sample was peripheral blood, taken after recovery from COVID-19. CDR3 bases: TGCGCCAGCAGTCAATTTATCTATGGCTACACCTTC. Its translation: CASSQFIYGYTF.